This T cell receptor beta chain was documented in a study of blood T cell repertoires in COVID-19. The germline V gene encodes CDR1 LGHNT and CDR2 FRNRAP. V lost 5 bases to trimming and J lost 6 bases, with 13 bases between them. CDR3 length: 13 amino acids. The study recruited people aged 18 to 89 years across under 25 US areas. Participants' reported clinical history set cohort assignment. Per the original data handling: Amplification of reference gene primers was used by the study to estimate nucleated cell counts. Sequencing used immunoSEQ multiplex PCR; TCRdb keeps in-frame clones, though not all of them. Clone size and the V and J calls come from that table; the DNA yielded D and trimming. The sample contains fewer than 450,000 clones, about 90% of which appear only once.

The source is a woman under 40 who had recovered from COVID-19. The genes are TRBV12-5 and TRBJ1-1; D is undetermined. The sequencing input was PBMCs or T cells enriched from blood (not recorded which). The CDR3 DNA sequence: TGTGCTAGTGGTGCGGACGGGAGCCCTGAAGCTTTCTTT. Amino acids: CASGADGSPEAFF.